This record looks at one T cell receptor beta chain sequence and its context. Extracted RNA was reverse transcribed, and the resulting cDNA served as sequencing template. Clones were sequenced by immunoSEQ multiplex PCR, and TCRdb holds only the in-frame ones, with some missing. The sample consists of about 150,000 clones, 45% to 60% of them appearing once. This sample was included in a study of CD8+ T cells in alopecia areata. Study background: Tofacitinib was taken orally by treated patients, and the dose was 5 to 10 mg twice daily. Treated patients received severity scores based on the percentage of scalp area affected.

CDR3 length equals 14 residues. V was pared by 6 bases and J by 8 bases, with 12 bases of the junction left unmatched. Germline V lookup: CDR1 SQVTM, CDR2 ANQGSEA. The treatment was: oral pan-JAK inhibitor, 5-10 mg twice daily. This sample comprised CD8+ T cells sorted from blood, obtained at week 4, from a patient treated with tofacitinib. The receptor was derived from a human donor with alopecia areata. V usage is TRBV29-1 and J usage is TRBJ2-1, with 8 bases identical to TRBD2. The CDR3 sequence is CSVRTSNPVDEQFF. The CDR3 DNA reads TGCAGCGTACGGACTAGCAATCCTGTCGATGAGCAGTTCTTC.